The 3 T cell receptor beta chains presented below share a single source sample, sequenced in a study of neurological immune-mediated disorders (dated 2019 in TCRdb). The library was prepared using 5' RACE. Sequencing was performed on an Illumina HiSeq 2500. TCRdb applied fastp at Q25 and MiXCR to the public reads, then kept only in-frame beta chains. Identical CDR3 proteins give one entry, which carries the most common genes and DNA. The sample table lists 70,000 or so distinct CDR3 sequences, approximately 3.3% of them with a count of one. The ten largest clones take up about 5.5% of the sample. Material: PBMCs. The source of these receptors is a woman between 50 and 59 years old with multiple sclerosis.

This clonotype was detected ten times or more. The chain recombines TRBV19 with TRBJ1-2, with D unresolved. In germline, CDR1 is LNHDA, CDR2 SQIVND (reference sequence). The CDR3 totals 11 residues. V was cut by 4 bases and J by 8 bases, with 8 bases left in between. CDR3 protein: CASSNKLGYTF. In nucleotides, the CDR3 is TGTGCCAGTAGTAACAAGCTCGGCTACACCTTC.

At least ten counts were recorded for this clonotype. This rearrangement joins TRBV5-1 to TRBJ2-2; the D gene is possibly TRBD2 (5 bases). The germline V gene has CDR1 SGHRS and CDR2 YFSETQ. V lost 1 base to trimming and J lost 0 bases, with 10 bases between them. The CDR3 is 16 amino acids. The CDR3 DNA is TGCGCCAGCAGCTTGCGAGGACTCGCGAACACCGGGGAGCTGTTTTTT. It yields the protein CASSLRGLANTGELFF. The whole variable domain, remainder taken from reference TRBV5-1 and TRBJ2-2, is KAGVTQTPRYLIKTRGQQVTLSCSPISGHRSVSWYQQTPGQGLQFLFEYFSETQRNKGNFPGRFSGRQFSNSRSEMNVSTLELGDSALYLCASSLRGLANTGELFFGEGSRLTVL.

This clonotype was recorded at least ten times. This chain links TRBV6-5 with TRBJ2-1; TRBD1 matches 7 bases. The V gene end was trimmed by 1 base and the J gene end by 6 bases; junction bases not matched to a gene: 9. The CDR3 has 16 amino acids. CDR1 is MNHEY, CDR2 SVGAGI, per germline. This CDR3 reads CASSYLEGARGNEQFF. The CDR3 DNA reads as TGTGCCAGCAGTTACTTAGAGGGGGCGAGGGGCAATGAGCAGTTCTTC.